The 14 T cell receptor beta chains listed next were all sequenced from one sample in a study of T cell changes during pregnancy in multiple sclerosis. The protocol was immunoSEQ multiplex PCR, while the TCRdb copy is restricted to in-frame clones and leaves out a portion. The sample lists some 70,000 clones, over 85% seen once, with roughly 2% in the top ten. The sequencing used peripheral blood, collected in the second trimester of pregnancy. All receptors come from a female donor in good health, enrolled as a control in a pregnancy study.

V is TRBV6-1 and J is TRBJ1-5; 7 nucleotides agree with TRBD1. The trim removed 2 bases at V and 6 bases at J, leaving 7 bases unmatched. Germline-derived CDR1 and CDR2 are MNHNS and SASEGT. The CDR3 is made up of 15 amino acids. CDR3 DNA sequence: TGTGCCAGCAGTGAAAGACGACAGGGTACTCAGCCCCAGCATTTT. As protein: CASSERRQGTQPQHF.

J is TRBJ1-4 and V is TRBV7-9, with TRBD1 identical over 8 bases. The length of the CDR3 is 16 residues. The ends lost 4 bases at V and 2 bases at J; junction bases unmatched: 6. Germline assignment: CDR1 SEHNR and CDR2 FQNEAQ (reference sequence). CDR3 DNA sequence: TGTGCCAGCAGCTCCAGAACAGGGGGGACTAATGAAAAACTGTTTTTT. Its protein product is CASSSRTGGTNEKLFF. The complete variable domain, with remaining parts taken from reference TRBV7-9 and TRBJ1-4, reads DTGVSQNPRHKITKRGQNVTFRCDPISEHNRLYWYRQTLGQGPEFLTYFQNEAQLEKSRLLSDRFSAERPKGSFSTLEIQRTEQGDSAMYLCASSSRTGGTNEKLFFGSGTQLSVL.

V and J are TRBV6-5 and TRBJ1-3; unclear D gene. The CDR3 sequence is 15 residues long. The V and J ends lost 5 bases and 1 base respectively, with 12 bases between them. The germline V gene has CDR1 MNHEY and CDR2 SVGAGI. This chain's CDR3 is CASSPEWASGNTIYF. CDR3 DNA sequence: TGTGCCAGCAGTCCCGAATGGGCTTCTGGAAACACCATATATTTT.

The CDR3 coding sequence is TGTGCCAGCCACGTTGGGGACACGTCGCTGGAGCAGTACTTC. Translating it yields CASHVGDTSLEQYF. The rearrangement joins TRBV5-6 to TRBJ2-7; possibly TRBD1 for D (6 bases). Per the germline V gene, CDR1 is SGHDT and CDR2 is YYEEEE. With 7 bases removed from V and 7 bases from J, the gap between germline ends came to 21 bases. This CDR3 is 14 amino acids long. The full variable domain, rest sourced from reference TRBV5-6 and TRBJ2-7, is DAGVTQSPTHLIKTRGQQVTLRCSPKSGHDTVSWYQQALGQGPQFIFQYYEEEERQRGNFPDRFSGHQFPNYSSELNVNALLLGDSALYLCASHVGDTSLEQYFGPGTRLTVT.

The V gene is TRBV6-1, the J gene TRBJ2-7; TRBD1 might be the D (6 bases). Germline V gene sequence: CDR1 MNHNS, CDR2 SASEGT. This CDR3 has 13 amino acids. Trimming shortened V by 5 bases and J by 2 bases, and 10 bases separated the two germline ends. CDR3 nucleotide sequence: TGTGCCAGCAGTAGAGGGACAACCTACGAGCAGTACTTC. Translating it yields CASSRGTTYEQYF.

The V gene is TRBV7-2, the J gene TRBJ1-2; 7 positions match TRBD1. V was pared by 5 bases and J by 4 bases, with 16 bases of the junction left unmatched. Per germline, CDR1 SGHTA and CDR2 FQGNSA. The CDR3 covers 17 residues. The CDR3 nucleotides are TGTGCCAGCAGCCCGCGGACAGGAGGGTATGGTTCCTATGGCTACACCTTC. It is translated as CASSPRTGGYGSYGYTF.

The chain carries TRBV27 and TRBJ1-1; D not resolved. CDR3 size: 13 residues. CDR1 MNHEY and CDR2 SMNVEV come from the germline V gene (reference sequence). V was clipped by 6 bases and J by 3 bases, with 11 bases between them. CDR3 DNA: TGTGCCAGCAGCCCCAGCGGGTACACTGAAGCTTTCTTT. It translates to CASSPSGYTEAFF.

Here the CDR3 DNA reads TGTGCCAGCAGTGTCTCCCAGGGGGTGAACACTGAAGCTTTCTTT. Protein: CASSVSQGVNTEAFF. J is TRBJ1-1 and V is TRBV25-1, with 7 bases that match TRBD1. This CDR3 is built from 15 residues. The germline CDR1 and CDR2 sequences are MGHDK and SYGVNS. V lost 4 bases, J lost 0 bases, and 5 bases stayed unmatched.

As for this clone: A read error may produce the germline difference seen at one junction end. This chain joins TRBV20-1 and TRBJ1-4, with D hard to call. The germline V gene encodes CDR1 DFQATT and CDR2 SNEGSKA (reference sequence). This CDR3 spans 11 amino acids. The CDR3 sequence is CSARDGRPSVF. CDR3 DNA: TGCAGTGCTAGAGATGGCAGGCCCTCTGTTTTT.

The chain links TRBV28 to TRBJ2-7, with D uncertain. Per the germline V gene, CDR1 is MDHEN and CDR2 is SYDVKM. V was shortened by 5 bases and J by 7 bases, with 15 bases between the two germline ends. This CDR3 has 13 residues. In nucleotides, the CDR3 is TGTGCCAGCAGTCCCACTCTTGCCGGGGAGCAGTACTTC. Translated: CASSPTLAGEQYF.

The chain combines TRBV5-1 with TRBJ2-6; 11 bases line up with TRBD1. The CDR3 spans 21 residues. Germline assignment: CDR1 SGHRS and CDR2 YFSETQ. J was trimmed by 0 bases and V by 4 bases; bases with no gene match: 15. In DNA form, the CDR3 reads TGCGCCAGCAGCCGGACCTACCCAAGCGGGACAGGGGGCTCTGGGGCCAACGTCCTGACTTTC. Encoded protein: CASSRTYPSGTGGSGANVLTF.

V gene TRBV5-1 combines with J gene TRBJ2-3, with D perhaps TRBD2 (6 bases). The CDR3 length is 13 residues. V was trimmed by 7 bases and J by 1 base, leaving 10 bases between them. Germline CDR1 reads SGHRS; CDR2 reads YFSETQ. In DNA form, the CDR3 reads TGCGCCAGCGAGCCGGGGGGCACAGATACGCAGTATTTT. This sequence encodes CASEPGGTDTQYF.

V is TRBV6-5 and J is TRBJ1-1; 8 bases line up with TRBD1. There are 12 residues in the CDR3. The V and J ends lost 7 bases and 3 bases, in that order; junction bases with no gene match: 1. CDR1 and CDR2 (germline): MNHEY, SVGAGI. The CDR3 region is CASKQGDTEAFF. The CDR3 DNA sequence: TGTGCCAGCAAACAGGGGGACACTGAAGCTTTCTTT.

This clone was seen a single time. The chain has TRBV7-6 and TRBJ1-3; TRBD1 might be the D (6 bases). Deletions cut 5 bases from V and 0 bases from J, with 14 bases between. This CDR3 region has 16 residues. The V gene's germline CDR1 is SGHVS and CDR2 FNYEAQ. DNA for the CDR3: TGTGCCAGCAGCCGCTCCAGGGACAACTCTGGAAACACCATATATTTT. Translated: CASSRSRDNSGNTIYF.